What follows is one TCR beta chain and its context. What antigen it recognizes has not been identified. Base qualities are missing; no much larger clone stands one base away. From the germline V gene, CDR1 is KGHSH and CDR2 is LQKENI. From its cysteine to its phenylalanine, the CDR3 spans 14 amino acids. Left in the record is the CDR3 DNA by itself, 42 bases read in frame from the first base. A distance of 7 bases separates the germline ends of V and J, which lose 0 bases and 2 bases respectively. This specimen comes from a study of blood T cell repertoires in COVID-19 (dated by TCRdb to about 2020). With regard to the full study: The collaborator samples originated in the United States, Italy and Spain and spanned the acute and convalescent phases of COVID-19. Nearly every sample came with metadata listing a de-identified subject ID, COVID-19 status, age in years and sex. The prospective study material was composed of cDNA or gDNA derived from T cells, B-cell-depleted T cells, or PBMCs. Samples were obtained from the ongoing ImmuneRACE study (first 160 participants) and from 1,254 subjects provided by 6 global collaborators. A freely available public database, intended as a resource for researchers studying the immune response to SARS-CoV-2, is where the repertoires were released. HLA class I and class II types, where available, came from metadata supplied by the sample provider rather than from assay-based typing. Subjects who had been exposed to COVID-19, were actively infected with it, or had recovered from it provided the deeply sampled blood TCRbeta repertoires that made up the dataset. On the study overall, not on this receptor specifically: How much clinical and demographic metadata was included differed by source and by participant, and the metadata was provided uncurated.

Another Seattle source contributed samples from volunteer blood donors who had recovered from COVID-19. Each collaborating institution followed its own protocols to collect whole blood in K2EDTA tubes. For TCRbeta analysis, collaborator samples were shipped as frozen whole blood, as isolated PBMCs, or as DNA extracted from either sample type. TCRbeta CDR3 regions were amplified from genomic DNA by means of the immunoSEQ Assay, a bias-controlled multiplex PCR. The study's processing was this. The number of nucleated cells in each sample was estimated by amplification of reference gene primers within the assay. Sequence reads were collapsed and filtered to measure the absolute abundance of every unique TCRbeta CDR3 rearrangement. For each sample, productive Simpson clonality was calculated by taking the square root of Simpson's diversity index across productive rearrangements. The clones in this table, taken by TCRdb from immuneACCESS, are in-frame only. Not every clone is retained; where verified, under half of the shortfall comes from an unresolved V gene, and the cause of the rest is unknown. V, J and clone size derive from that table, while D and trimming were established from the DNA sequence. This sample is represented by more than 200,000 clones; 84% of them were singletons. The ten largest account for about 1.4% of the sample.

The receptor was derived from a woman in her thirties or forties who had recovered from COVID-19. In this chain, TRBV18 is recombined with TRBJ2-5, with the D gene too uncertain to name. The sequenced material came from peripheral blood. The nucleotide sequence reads TGTGCCAGCTCACCACCGGTCCAGCAAGAGACCCAGTACTTC. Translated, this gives CASSPPVQQETQYF.